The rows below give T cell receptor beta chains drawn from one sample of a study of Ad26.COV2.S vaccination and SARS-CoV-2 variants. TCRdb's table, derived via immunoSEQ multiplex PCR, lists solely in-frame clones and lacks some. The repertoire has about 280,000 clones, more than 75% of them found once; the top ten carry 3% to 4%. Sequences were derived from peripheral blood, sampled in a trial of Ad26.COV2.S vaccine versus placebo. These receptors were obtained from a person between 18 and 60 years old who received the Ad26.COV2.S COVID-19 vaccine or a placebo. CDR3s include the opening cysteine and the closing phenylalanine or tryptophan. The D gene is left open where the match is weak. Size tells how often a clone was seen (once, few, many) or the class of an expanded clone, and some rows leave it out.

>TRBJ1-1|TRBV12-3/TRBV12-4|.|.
TGTGCCAGCAGTTTCGGGGGTTTGGAAGCTTTCTTT
CASSFGGLEAFF
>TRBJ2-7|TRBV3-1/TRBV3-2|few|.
TGTGCCAGCAGCCACTCGGGAGAGTACGAGCAGTACTTC
CASSHSGEYEQYF
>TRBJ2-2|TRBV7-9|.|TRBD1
TGTGCCAGCAGCTTCCGGGACAGGGGCACCGGGGAGCTGTTTTTT
CASSFRDRGTGELFF
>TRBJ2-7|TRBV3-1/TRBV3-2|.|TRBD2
TGTGCCAGCAGCCGGACTAGCTTCTACGAGCAGTACTTC
CASSRTSFYEQYF
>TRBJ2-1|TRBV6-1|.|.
TGTGCCAGCAGTGACCCGGGACGTGAGCAGTTCTTC
CASSDPGREQFF
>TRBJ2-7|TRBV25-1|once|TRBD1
TGTGCCAGCGGACAGGCCTACGAGCAGTACTTC
CASGQAYEQYF
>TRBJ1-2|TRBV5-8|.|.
TGTGCCAGCAGCCACTCTGGGGGGCACGGCTATGGCTACACCTTC
CASSHSGGHGYGYTF
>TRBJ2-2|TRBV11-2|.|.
TGTGCCAGCAGCCCTGGACGGTGGGAGCTGTTTTTT
CASSPGRWELFF
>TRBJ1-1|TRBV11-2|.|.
TGTGCCAGCAGCTTAGATAGTTCGCAGGGGCCTAACACTGAAGCTTTCTTT
CASSLDSSQGPNTEAFF
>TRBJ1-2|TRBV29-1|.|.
TGCAGCGTTGAGTACGGCGGCTACACCTTC
CSVEYGGYTF
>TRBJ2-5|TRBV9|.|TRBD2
TGTGCCAGCAGCGTAGGTAGCGGGGGGTACCAAGAGACCCAGTACTTC
CASSVGSGGYQETQYF
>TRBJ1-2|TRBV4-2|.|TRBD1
TGTGCCAGCAGAAACCCCCGGGGTGAGGGGGCGCGGGGCTACACCTTC
CASRNPRGEGARGYTF
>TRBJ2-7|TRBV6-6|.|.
TGTGCCAGCAGTACGACAGGTGGAATACTCTACGAGCAGTACTTC
CASSTTGGILYEQYF